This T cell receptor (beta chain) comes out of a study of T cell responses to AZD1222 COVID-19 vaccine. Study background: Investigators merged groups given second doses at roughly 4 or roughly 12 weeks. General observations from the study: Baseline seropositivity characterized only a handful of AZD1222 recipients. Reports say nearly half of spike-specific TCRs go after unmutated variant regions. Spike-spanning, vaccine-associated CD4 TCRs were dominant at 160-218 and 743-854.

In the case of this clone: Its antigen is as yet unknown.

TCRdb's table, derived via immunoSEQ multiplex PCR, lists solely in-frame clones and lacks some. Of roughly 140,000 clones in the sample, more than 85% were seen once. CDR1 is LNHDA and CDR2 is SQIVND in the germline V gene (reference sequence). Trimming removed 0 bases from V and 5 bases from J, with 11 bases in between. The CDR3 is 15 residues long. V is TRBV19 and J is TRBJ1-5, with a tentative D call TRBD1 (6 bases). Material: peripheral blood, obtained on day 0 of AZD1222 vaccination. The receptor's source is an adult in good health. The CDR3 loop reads CASSIDRGKYQPQHF. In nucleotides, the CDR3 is TGTGCCAGTAGTATAGACAGGGGTAAATATCAGCCCCAGCATTTT.